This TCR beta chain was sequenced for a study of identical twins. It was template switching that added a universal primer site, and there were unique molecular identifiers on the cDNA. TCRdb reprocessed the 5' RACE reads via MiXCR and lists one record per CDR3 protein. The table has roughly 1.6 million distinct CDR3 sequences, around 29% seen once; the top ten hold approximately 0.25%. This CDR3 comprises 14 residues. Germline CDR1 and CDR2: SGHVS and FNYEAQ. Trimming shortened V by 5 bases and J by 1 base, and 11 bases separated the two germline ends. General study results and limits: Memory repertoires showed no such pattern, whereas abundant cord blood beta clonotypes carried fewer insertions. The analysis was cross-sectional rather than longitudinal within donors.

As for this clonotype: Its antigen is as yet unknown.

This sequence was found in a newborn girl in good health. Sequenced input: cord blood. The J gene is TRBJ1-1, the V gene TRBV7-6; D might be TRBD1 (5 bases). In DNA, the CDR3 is TGTGCCAGCAGCCAGGGACCGACGAACACTGAAGCTTTCTTT. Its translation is CASSQGPTNTEAFF.